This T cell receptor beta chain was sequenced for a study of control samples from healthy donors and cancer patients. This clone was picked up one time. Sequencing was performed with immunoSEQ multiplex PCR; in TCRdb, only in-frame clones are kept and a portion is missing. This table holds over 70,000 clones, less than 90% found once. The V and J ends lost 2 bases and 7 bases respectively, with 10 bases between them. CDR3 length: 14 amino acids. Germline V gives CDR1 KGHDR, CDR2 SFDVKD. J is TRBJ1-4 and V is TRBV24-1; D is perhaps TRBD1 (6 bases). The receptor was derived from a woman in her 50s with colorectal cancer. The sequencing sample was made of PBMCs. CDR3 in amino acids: CATSDSRGLEKLFF. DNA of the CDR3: TGTGCCACCAGTGATTCCCGGGGGCTTGAAAAACTGTTTTTT.